This TCR beta chain was found in a study of cytomegalovirus exposure and HLA in healthy donors. CDR3 size: 16 residues. Germline CDR1 and CDR2: SEHNR and FQNEAQ (reference sequence). Notes on this clone: Its ends do not fully match the called genes, so a read error is possible.

60 Vbeta and 13 Jbeta primers were used in PCR. Repertoires were generated with immunoSEQ multiplex PCR, while TCRdb's copy carries only in-frame clones and drops some. The sample consists of 90,000 to 150,000 clones, 60% to 85% of them appearing once. The rearrangement uses TRBV7-9 and TRBJ1-2; weak D call: TRBD1 (6 bases). The TCR originated in a woman aged 30 to 39 in good health and CMV-seropositive. The sequencing sample was made of PBMCs. CDR3 in DNA: TGTTCCAGCAGCTTAGGTTGGGACACCCACGGTTCTGGCTACACCTTC. It specifies CSSSLGWDTHGSGYTF. The entire variable domain, with the rest obtained from reference TRBV7-9 and TRBJ1-2, is as follows: DTGVSQNPRHKITKRGQNVTFRCDPISEHNRLYWYRQTLGQGPEFLTYFQNEAQLEKSRLLSDRFSAERPKGSFSTLEIQRTEQGDSAMYLCSSSLGWDTHGSGYTFGSGTRLTVV.